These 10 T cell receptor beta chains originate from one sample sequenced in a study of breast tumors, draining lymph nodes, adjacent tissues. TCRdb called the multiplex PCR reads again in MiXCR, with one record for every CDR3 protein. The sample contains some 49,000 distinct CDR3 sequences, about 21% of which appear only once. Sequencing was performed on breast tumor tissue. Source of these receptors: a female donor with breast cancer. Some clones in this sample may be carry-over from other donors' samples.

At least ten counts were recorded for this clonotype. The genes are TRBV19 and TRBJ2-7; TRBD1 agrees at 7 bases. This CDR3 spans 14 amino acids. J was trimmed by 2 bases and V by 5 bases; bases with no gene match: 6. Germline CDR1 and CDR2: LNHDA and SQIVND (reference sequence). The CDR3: CASSSGQRTYEQYF. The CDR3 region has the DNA TGTGCCAGTAGTTCGGGACAGCGAACCTACGAGCAGTACTTC.

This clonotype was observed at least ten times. CDR3 nucleotides: TGTGCCAGCAGCCCTCGGCCGACAGGAGATGTGGGGGAGCTGTTTTTT. Its protein product is CASSPRPTGDVGELFF. The J gene is TRBJ2-2, the V gene TRBV9; TRBD1 might be the D (6 bases). The V and J ends lost 4 bases and 8 bases respectively, with 21 bases between them. The CDR3 runs 16 residues. Germline V gene sequence: CDR1 SGDLS, CDR2 YYNGEE.

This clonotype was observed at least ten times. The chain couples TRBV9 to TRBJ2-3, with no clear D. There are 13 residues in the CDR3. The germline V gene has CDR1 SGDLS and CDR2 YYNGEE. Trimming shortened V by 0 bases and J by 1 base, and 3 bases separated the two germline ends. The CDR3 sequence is CASSVGGTDTQYF. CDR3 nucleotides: TGTGCCAGCAGCGTAGGCGGCACAGATACGCAGTATTTT.

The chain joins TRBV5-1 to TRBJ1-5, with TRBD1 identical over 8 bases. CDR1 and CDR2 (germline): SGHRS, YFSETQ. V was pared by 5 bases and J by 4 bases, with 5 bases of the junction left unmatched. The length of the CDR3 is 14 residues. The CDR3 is CASRGTGENQPQHF. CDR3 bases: TGCGCCAGCAGAGGGACAGGCGAAAATCAGCCCCAGCATTTT.

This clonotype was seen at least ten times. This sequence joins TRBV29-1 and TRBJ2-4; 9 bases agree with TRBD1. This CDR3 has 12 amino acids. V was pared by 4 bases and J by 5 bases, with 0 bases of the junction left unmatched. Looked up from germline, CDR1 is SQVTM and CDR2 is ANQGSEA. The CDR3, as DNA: TGCAGCGTTGGACAGGGGGAAAACATTCAGTACTTC. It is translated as CSVGQGENIQYF. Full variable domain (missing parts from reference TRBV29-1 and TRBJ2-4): SAVISQKPSRDICQRGTSLTIQCQVDSQVTMMFWYRQQPGQSLTLIATANQGSEATYESGFVIDKFPISRPNLTFSTLTVSNMSPEDSSIYLCSVGQGENIQYFGAGTRLSVL.

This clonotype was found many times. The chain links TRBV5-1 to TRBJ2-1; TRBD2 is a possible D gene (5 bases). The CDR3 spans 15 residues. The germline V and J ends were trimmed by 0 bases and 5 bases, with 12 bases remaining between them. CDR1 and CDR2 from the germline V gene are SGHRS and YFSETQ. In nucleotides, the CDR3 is TGCGCCAGCAGCTTGGCGGCTAGCTTCGACAATGAGCAGTTCTTC. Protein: CASSLAASFDNEQFF.

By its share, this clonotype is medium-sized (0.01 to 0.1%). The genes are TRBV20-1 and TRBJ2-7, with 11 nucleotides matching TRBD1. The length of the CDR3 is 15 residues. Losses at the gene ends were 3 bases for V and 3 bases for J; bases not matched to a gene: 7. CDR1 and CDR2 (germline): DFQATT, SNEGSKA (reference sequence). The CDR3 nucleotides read TGCAGTGCTAGCGGTCCCGGGACAGGGGGCTACGAGCAGTACTTC. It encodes CSASGPGTGGYEQYF.

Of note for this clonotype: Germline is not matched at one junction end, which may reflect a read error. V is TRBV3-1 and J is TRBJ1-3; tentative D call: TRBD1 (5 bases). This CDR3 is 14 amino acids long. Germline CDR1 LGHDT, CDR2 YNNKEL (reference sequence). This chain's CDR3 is CAGSQGTHGLPIYF. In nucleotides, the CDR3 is TGTGCCGGCAGCCAAGGGACTCATGGGCTTCCCATATATTTT.

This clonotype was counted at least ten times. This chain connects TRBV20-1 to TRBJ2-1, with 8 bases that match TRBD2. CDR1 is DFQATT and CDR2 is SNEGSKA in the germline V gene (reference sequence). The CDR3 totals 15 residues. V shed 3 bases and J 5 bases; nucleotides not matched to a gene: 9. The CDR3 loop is CSASPGGALDNEQFF. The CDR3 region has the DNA TGCAGTGCTAGCCCCGGGGGGGCCTTAGACAATGAGCAGTTCTTC.

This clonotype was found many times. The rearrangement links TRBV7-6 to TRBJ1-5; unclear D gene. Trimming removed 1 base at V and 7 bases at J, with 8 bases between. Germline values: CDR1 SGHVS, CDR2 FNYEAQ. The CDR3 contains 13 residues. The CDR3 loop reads CASSLGPGQPQHF. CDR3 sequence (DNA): TGTGCCAGCAGCTTAGGCCCTGGACAGCCCCAGCATTTT.